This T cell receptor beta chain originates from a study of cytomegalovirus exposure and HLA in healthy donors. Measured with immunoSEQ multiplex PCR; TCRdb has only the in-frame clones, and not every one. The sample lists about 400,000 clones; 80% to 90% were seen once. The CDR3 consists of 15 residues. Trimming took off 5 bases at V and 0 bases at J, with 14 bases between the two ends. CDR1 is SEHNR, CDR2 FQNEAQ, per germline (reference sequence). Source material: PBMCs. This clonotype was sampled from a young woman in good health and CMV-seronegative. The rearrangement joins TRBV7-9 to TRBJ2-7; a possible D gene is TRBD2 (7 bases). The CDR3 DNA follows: TGTGCCAGCAGCCCAAACGGGGGGCCCTCCTACGAGCAGTACTTC. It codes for CASSPNGGPSYEQYF.